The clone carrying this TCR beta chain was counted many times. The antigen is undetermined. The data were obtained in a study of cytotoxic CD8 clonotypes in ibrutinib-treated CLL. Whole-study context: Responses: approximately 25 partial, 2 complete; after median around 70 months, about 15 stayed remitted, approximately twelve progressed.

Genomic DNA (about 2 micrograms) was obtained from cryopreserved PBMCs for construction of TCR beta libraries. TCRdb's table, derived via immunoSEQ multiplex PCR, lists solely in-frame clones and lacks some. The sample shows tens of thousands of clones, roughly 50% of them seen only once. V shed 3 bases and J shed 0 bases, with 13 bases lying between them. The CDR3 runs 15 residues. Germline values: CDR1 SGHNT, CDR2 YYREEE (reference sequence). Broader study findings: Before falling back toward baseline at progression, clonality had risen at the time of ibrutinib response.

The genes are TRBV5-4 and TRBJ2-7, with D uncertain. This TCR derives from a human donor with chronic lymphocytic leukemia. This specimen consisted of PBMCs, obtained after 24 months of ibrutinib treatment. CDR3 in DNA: TGTGCCAGCAGCTCCCCCGGGTCGAGCTCCTACGAGCAGTACTTC. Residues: CASSSPGSSSYEQYF.